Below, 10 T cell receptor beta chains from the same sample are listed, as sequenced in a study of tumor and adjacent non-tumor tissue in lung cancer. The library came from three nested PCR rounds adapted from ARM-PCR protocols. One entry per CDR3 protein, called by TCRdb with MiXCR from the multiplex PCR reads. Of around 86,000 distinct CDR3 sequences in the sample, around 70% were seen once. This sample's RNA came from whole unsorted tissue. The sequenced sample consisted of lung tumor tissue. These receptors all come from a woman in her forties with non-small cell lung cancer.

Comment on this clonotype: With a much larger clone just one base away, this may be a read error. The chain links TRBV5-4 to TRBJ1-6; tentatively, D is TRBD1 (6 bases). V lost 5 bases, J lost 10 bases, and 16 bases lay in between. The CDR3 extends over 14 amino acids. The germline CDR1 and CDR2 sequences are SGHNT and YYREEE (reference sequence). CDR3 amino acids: CASRTGGGGSPLHF. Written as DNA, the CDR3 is TGTGCCAGCAGAACTGGCGGGGGGGGCTCACCCCTCCACTTT. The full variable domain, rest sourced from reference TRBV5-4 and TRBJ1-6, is ETGVTQSPTHLIKTRGQQVTLRCSSQSGHNTVSWYQQALGQGPQFIFQYYREEENGRGNFPPRFSGLQFPNYSSELNVNALELDDSALYLCASRTGGGGSPLHFGNGTRLTVT.

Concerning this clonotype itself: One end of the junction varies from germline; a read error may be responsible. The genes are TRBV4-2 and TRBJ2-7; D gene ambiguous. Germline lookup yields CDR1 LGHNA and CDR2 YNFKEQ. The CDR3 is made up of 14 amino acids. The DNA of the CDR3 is TGTGCCAGCGGCTCGGACGGCATCTCCTATGAGCAGTACTTC. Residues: CASGSDGISYEQYF.

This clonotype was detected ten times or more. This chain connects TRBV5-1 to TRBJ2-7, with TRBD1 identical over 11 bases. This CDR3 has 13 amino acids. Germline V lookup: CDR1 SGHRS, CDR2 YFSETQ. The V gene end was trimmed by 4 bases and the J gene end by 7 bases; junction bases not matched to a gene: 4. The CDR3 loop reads CASSPGTGGEQYF. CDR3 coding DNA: TGCGCCAGCAGCCCTGGGACAGGGGGAGAGCAGTACTTC.

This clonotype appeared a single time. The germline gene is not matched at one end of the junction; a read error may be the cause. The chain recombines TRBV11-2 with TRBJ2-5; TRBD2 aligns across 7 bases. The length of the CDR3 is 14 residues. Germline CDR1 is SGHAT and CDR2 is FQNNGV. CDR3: CANSLTSIKETQYF. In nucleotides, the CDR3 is TGTGCCAACAGCCTGACTAGCATCAAAGAGACCCAATACTTC. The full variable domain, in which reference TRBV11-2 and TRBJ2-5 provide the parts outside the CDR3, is EAGVAQSPRYKIIEKRQSVAFWCNPISGHATLYWYQQILGQGPKLLIQFQNNGVVDDSQLPKDRFSAERLKGVDSTLKIQPAKLEDSAVYLCANSLTSIKETQYFGPGTRLLVL.

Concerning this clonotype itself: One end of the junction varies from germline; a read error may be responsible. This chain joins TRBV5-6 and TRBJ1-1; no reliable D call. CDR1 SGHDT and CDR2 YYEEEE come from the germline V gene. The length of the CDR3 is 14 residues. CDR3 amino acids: CASSLGKMNTEVFF. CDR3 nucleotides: TGTGCCAGCAGCTTAGGGAAGATGAACACTGAAGTTTTCTTC.

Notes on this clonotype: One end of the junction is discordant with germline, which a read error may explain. CDR3 loop: CASSLAGRKRVAGELFF. The CDR3 bases are TGTGCCAGCAGCTTGGCCGGGAGGAAGCGGGTGGCCGGGGAGCTCTTTTTT. The rearrangement uses TRBV5-4 and TRBJ2-2, with 7 bases lining up with TRBD2. Germline-derived CDR1 and CDR2 are SGHNT and YYREEE (reference sequence). The CDR3 totals 17 residues.

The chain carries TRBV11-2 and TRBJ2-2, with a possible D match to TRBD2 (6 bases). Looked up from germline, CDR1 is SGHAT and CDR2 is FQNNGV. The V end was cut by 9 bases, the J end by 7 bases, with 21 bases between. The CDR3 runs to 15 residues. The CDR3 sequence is CASSKPRGGGGELFF. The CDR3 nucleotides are TGTGCCAGTAGCAAACCCCGGGGAGGAGGCGGGGAGCTGTTTTTT. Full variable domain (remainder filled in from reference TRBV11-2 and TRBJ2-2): EAGVAQSPRYKIIEKRQSVAFWCNPISGHATLYWYQQILGQGPKLLIQFQNNGVVDDSQLPKDRFSAERLKGVDSTLKIQPAKLEDSAVYLCASSKPRGGGGELFFGEGSRLTVL.

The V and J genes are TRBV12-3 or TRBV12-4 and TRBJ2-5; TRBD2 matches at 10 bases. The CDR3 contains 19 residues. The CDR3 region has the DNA TGTGTCACTCGATCCCCCGGTTCGACTAGCGGGCAGTACCAAGAGACCCAGTACTTC. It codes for CVTRSPGSTSGQYQETQYF.

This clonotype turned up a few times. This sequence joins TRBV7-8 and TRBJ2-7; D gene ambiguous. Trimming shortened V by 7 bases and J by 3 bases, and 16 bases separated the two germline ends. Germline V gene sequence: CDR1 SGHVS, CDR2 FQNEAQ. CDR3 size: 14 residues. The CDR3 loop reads CASNPQQGSYEQYF. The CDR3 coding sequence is TGTGCCAGCAACCCTCAACAAGGAAGCTACGAGCAGTACTTC. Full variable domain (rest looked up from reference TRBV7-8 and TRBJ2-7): GAGVSQSPRYKVAKRGQDVALRCDPISGHVSLFWYQQALGQGPEFLTYFQNEAQLDKSGLPSDRFFAERPEGSVSTLKIQRTQQEDSAVYLCASNPQQGSYEQYFGPGTRLTVT.

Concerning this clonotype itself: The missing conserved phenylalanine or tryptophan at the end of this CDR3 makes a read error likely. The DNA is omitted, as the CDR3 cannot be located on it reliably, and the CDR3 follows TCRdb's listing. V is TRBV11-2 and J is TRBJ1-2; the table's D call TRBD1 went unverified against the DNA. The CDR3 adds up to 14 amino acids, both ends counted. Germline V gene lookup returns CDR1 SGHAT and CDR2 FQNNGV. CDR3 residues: CASGMPQGAYGYIL.